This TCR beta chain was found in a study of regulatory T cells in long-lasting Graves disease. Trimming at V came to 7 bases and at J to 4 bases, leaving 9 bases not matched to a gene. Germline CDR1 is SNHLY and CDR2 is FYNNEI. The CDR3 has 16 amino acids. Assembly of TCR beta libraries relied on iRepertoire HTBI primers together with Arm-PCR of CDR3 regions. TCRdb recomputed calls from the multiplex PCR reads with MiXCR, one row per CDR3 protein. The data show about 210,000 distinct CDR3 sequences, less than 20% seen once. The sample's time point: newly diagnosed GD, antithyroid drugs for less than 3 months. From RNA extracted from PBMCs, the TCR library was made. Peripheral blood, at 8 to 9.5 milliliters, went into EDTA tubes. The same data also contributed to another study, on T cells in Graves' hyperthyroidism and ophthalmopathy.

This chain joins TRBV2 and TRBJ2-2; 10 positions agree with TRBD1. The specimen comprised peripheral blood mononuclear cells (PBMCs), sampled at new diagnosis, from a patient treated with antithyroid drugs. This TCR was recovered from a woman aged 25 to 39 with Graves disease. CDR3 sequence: CASTLTGGAGTGELFF. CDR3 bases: TGTGCCAGCACCCTGACAGGGGGCGCGGGCACCGGGGAGCTGTTTTTT.